The clone carrying this T cell receptor (beta chain) was recorded many times. The antigen remains undetermined. The data belong to a study of T cells in Graves' hyperthyroidism and ophthalmopathy. RNA transcripts were the template for amplifying TCR beta CDR3 regions. The study used the HTBI primer set for a first-round RT-PCR of the TCR CDR3. In TCRdb, the multiplex PCR reads were re-called with MiXCR into one record per CDR3 protein. This table has approximately 630,000 distinct CDR3 sequences, around 15% appearing once. Points from the study as a whole: Stable hyperthyroidism and ophthalmopathy were separated using 13 V-J signatures.

There are 13 residues in the CDR3. V lost 5 bases, J lost 11 bases, and 19 bases lay in between. The germline V gene has CDR1 MDHEN and CDR2 SYDVKM. The clonotype comes from a woman in her twenties or thirties with Graves' hyperthyroidism. The material sequenced was blood. The chain has TRBV28 and TRBJ2-7, with D tentatively TRBD1 or TRBD2 (5 bases each). CDR3 amino acids: CASSEGTGSLEYF. As DNA, the CDR3 is TGTGCCAGCAGTGAGGGGACGGGAAGTCTGGAGTACTTC.